Listed here are 17 T cell receptor beta chains from one sample, sequenced in a study of cytomegalovirus exposure and HLA in healthy donors. PCR primers comprised 60 Vbeta and 13 Jbeta primers. Here immunoSEQ multiplex PCR was the method, and the copy in TCRdb shows in-frame clones only, minus some. The sample table sets out more than 130,000 clones. Sequenced sample: PBMCs. The receptor source for this set is a man aged 40-50 years in good health and CMV-seronegative.

About this clone itself: Other DNA sequences in the sample encode the same CDR3. This rearrangement joins TRBV2 to TRBJ1-1, with TRBD1 matching over 8 bases. The CDR3 covers 13 residues. Germline V lookup: CDR1 SNHLY, CDR2 FYNNEI. V was pared by 0 bases and J by 10 bases, with 4 bases of the junction left unmatched. CDR3 in DNA: TGTGCCAGCAGTGAAGCAGGGACAGGAGGAGCTTTCTTT. Translation: CASSEAGTGGAFF.

V is TRBV5-4 and J is TRBJ1-4; no clear D. The CDR3 covers 15 residues. Germline CDR1 SGHNT, CDR2 YYREEE (reference sequence). Trimming took off 0 bases at V and 1 base at J, with 7 bases between the two ends. The CDR3, as DNA: TGTGCCAGCAGCTTGGCACGGGGAACTAATGAAAAACTGTTTTTT. It encodes CASSLARGTNEKLFF.

CDR3 DNA: TGCGCCAGCACTAGCGGTTGCGCAGATACGCAGTATTTT. Protein sequence: CASTSGCADTQYF. The V and J genes are TRBV10-1 and TRBJ2-3; 7 nucleotides line up with TRBD2. Germline loops: CDR1 WNHNN, CDR2 SYGVQD (reference sequence). V was clipped by 7 bases and J by 4 bases; unmatched bases: 5. The CDR3 is made up of 13 amino acids.

The chain links TRBV19 to TRBJ2-7, with D maybe TRBD1 (6 bases). Germline loops: CDR1 LNHDA, CDR2 SQIVND (reference sequence). Trimming stripped 0 bases from V and 2 bases from J, with 14 bases between. The CDR3 length is 16 residues. The DNA of the CDR3 is TGTGCCAGTAGTATAGACCGACAGGACATACCCTACGAGCAGTACTTC. As protein: CASSIDRQDIPYEQYF.

V gene TRBV2 combines with J gene TRBJ2-5; 9 bases agree with TRBD1. This CDR3 has 13 amino acids. CDR1 SNHLY and CDR2 FYNNEI come from the germline V gene. V was clipped by 5 bases and J by 7 bases; unmatched bases: 5. CDR3 DNA: TGTGCCAGCAGTCCCGACAGGGGGGCGACCCAGTACTTC. As protein: CASSPDRGATQYF.

This sequence joins TRBV4-2 and TRBJ1-3; possible D gene TRBD1, 5 bases. Trimming took 2 bases from V and 2 from J, leaving 7 bases between them. The CDR3 loop spans 14 amino acids. Germline CDR1 and CDR2: LGHNA and YNFKEQ. The CDR3: CASSQQGTGNTIYF. The CDR3 DNA reads TGTGCCAGCAGCCAACAGGGTACTGGAAACACCATATATTTT.

The V call is TRBV5-4, the J call TRBJ2-2, with 10 bases fitting TRBD2. The germline gives CDR1 SGHNT, CDR2 YYREEE (reference sequence). The CDR3 totals 15 residues. After removal of 0 bases from V and 7 bases from J, the junction contained 3 bases not matched to a gene. The CDR3 DNA follows: TGTGCCAGCAGCTTGGCCGGGACTAGCGTCGGGGAGCTGTTTTTT. Protein sequence: CASSLAGTSVGELFF.

This chain joins TRBV6-1 and TRBJ1-2; D is ambiguous. Germline CDR1 MNHNS, CDR2 SASEGT. The CDR3 extends over 14 amino acids. V dropped 1 base and J dropped 5 bases, with 11 bases sitting between them. CDR3 sequence reads: CASSEVLSTYGYTF. The CDR3 nucleotides read TGTGCCAGCAGTGAAGTTCTCAGTACGTATGGCTACACCTTC.

CDR3 in DNA: TGTGCCAGCAACCCGGGGGGGCGGAAGTATGAGCAGTACTTC. Its protein is CASNPGGRKYEQYF. The V and J genes are TRBV5-4 and TRBJ2-5; 8 nucleotides align to TRBD2. This CDR3 has 14 amino acids. The germline V gene encodes CDR1 SGHNT and CDR2 YYREEE (reference sequence). With 6 bases clipped from V and 11 bases from J, the junction kept 15 bases outside the gene matches.

The V call is TRBV4-2, the J call TRBJ2-7; a possible D gene is TRBD1 (5 bases). Trimming left V 0 bases short and J 5 bases short, with 14 bases between. The CDR3 consists of 15 residues. In germline, CDR1 is LGHNA, CDR2 YNFKEQ. The CDR3 is CASSQDLGAGNEQYF. Written as DNA, the CDR3 is TGTGCCAGCAGCCAAGATTTAGGGGCAGGCAACGAGCAGTACTTC.

The gene calls are TRBV29-1 and TRBJ2-5; TRBD2 matches 7 bases. V lost 4 bases, J lost 5 bases, and 7 bases stayed unmatched. This CDR3 has 13 amino acids. Per germline, CDR1 SQVTM and CDR2 ANQGSEA. This CDR3 is CSVGPGGGETQYF. CDR3 nucleotides: TGCAGCGTTGGTCCGGGGGGAGGTGAGACCCAGTACTTC.

The chain combines TRBV6-1 with TRBJ2-1; a weak D match, TRBD2 (6 bases). Trimming removed 2 bases from V and 7 bases from J, with 15 bases in between. CDR1 and CDR2 (germline): MNHNS, SASEGT. The CDR3 covers 15 residues. In DNA, the CDR3 is TGTGCCAGCAGTGAATGGGGTGGGGGGATTAATGAGCAGTTCTTC. Protein: CASSEWGGGINEQFF.

The chain employs TRBV18 and TRBJ1-2, with D perhaps matching TRBD1 (6 bases). The germline V gene has CDR1 KGHSH and CDR2 LQKENI. Trimming pared 5 bases from V and 6 bases from J, leaving 22 bases between. CDR3 length equals 16 residues. In DNA, the CDR3 is TGTGCCAGCTCATCATCCACAATTTCAGGGGAAAATGGCTACACCTTC. Translation: CASSSSTISGENGYTF. Together with reference TRBV18 and TRBJ1-2, the CDR3 gives the full variable domain: NAGVMQNPRHLVRRRGQEARLRCSPMKGHSHVYWYRQLPEEGLKFMVYLQKENIIDESGMPKERFSAEFPKEGPSILRIQQVVRGDSAAYFCASSSSTISGENGYTFGSGTRLTVV.

The CDR3 sequence is CASSLTYASPYEQYF. CDR3 sequence (DNA): TGTGCCAGCAGTTTAACTTATGCAAGCCCCTACGAGCAGTACTTC. The chain uses TRBV27 and TRBJ2-7; D ambiguous. This CDR3 region has 15 residues. The V end lost 2 bases, the J end lost 2 bases, and 13 bases lay between the germline ends. Germline CDR1 reads MNHEY; CDR2 reads SMNVEV (reference sequence).

The chain joins TRBV7-9 to TRBJ1-6; the D gene is possibly TRBD1 (6 bases). V was cut by 1 base and J by 13 bases, with 11 bases left in between. This CDR3 has 13 amino acids. Germline CDR1 is SEHNR and CDR2 is FQNEAQ (reference sequence). CDR3 bases: TGTGCCAGCAGCTTAGAAGGGGGGGGCCCCCTCCACTTT. It yields the protein CASSLEGGGPLHF.

V usage is TRBV2 and J usage is TRBJ1-1, with D uncertain. Trimming pared 8 bases from V and 1 base from J, leaving 14 bases between. CDR1 and CDR2 (germline): SNHLY, FYNNEI. This CDR3 comprises 14 residues. CDR3: CASEGRARNTEAFF. The CDR3 DNA sequence: TGTGCCAGCGAGGGCAGAGCCAGGAACACTGAAGCTTTCTTT. Filled out from reference TRBV2 and TRBJ1-1, the complete variable domain reads EPEVTQTPSHQVTQMGQEVILRCVPISNHLYFYWYRQILGQKVEFLVSFYNNEISEKSEIFDDQFSVERPDGSNFTLKIRSTKLEDSAMYFCASEGRARNTEAFFGQGTRLTVV.

The chain uses TRBV19 and TRBJ2-1; TRBD2 matches 8 bases. Trimming cost V 2 bases and J 12 bases; bases outside gene matches: 12. From germline, CDR1 is LNHDA and CDR2 SQIVND (reference sequence). The CDR3 length is 15 residues. The CDR3 loop reads CASSIPPGLGGGQFF. For the CDR3, the DNA is TGTGCCAGTAGTATACCTCCGGGACTAGGAGGGGGGCAGTTCTTC.